A single sample is the source of the 24 T cell receptor beta chains below, sequenced in a study of cytomegalovirus exposure and HLA in healthy donors. 60 Vbeta and 13 Jbeta primers were used in PCR. TCRdb's table, derived via immunoSEQ multiplex PCR, lists solely in-frame clones and lacks some. The table lists about 130,000 clones, roughly three quarters of them singletons. Sequencing was performed on PBMCs. Every receptor here comes from a woman aged 40-49 years in good health and CMV-seronegative.

This chain links TRBV28 with TRBJ2-1, with D possibly TRBD2 on 6 matching bases. V was shortened by 3 bases and J by 6 bases, with 12 bases between the two germline ends. Germline V CDR1 and CDR2: MDHEN, SYDVKM. The CDR3 is made up of 14 amino acids. CDR3 DNA sequence: TGTGCCAGCAGTTTTGCAGGGCGGGGCAATGAGCAGTTCTTC. Translation: CASSFAGRGNEQFF.

In its sample, this clone was seen a few times. The chain uses TRBV28 and TRBJ2-3; possible D gene TRBD1, 5 bases. Trimming left V 3 bases short and J 1 base short, with 17 bases between. The CDR3 is 17 residues long. The V gene's germline CDR1 is MDHEN and CDR2 SYDVKM. The CDR3 nucleotides are TGTGCCAGCAGTTTCCGCGAAGGGGTTAGGGGCACAGATACGCAGTATTTT. Protein sequence: CASSFREGVRGTDTQYF.

This sequence joins TRBV6-1 and TRBJ2-1; 11 bases are shared with TRBD1. CDR1 is MNHNS, CDR2 SASEGT, per germline. CDR3 length: 15 residues. V dropped 6 bases and J dropped 5; count of bases not matched to a gene: 6. CDR3 region: CASRDRGLYHNEQFF. CDR3 sequence (DNA): TGTGCCAGCAGGGACAGGGGGCTTTATCACAATGAGCAGTTCTTC.

V gene TRBV2 combines with J gene TRBJ1-3, with D tentatively TRBD1 (5 bases). This CDR3 is 14 amino acids long. V was clipped by 7 bases and J by 0 bases, with 10 bases between them. Germline CDR1 reads SNHLY; CDR2 reads FYNNEI. CDR3 protein: CASKQGSSGNTIYF. CDR3 in DNA: TGTGCCAGCAAGCAGGGCTCCTCTGGAAACACCATATATTTT.

The chain employs TRBV28 and TRBJ1-1; 9 bases are a match to TRBD1. Germline loops: CDR1 MDHEN, CDR2 SYDVKM. V was clipped by 3 bases and J by 5 bases; unmatched bases: 1. The CDR3 has 13 residues. This chain's CDR3 is CASSFGQGTEAFF. The CDR3 nucleotides are TGTGCCAGCAGTTTCGGACAGGGGACTGAAGCTTTCTTT.

This clone was found a few times. The rearrangement uses TRBV15 and TRBJ1-2; tentative D call: TRBD1 (5 bases). V was trimmed by 3 bases and J by 3 bases, leaving 11 bases between them. This CDR3 comprises 14 residues. Germline V gene sequence: CDR1 LNHNV, CDR2 YYDKDF (reference sequence). The CDR3 here is CATSRERQYYGYTF. CDR3 DNA: TGTGCCACCAGCAGGGAAAGACAGTACTATGGCTACACCTTC.

V gene TRBV7-9 combines with J gene TRBJ1-2; D possibly corresponds to TRBD1 (5 bases). The CDR3 loop spans 16 amino acids. V lost 4 bases and J 6 bases, leaving 21 bases between the germline ends. CDR1 is SEHNR, CDR2 FQNEAQ, per germline (reference sequence). The CDR3 loop reads CASSSFFPTDFDGYTF. The DNA of the CDR3 is TGTGCCAGCAGCTCCTTTTTCCCGACAGACTTCGATGGCTACACCTTC.

The J gene is TRBJ2-2, the V gene TRBV2; 8 nucleotides match TRBD2. Germline CDR1 SNHLY, CDR2 FYNNEI. V lost 0 bases to trimming and J lost 1 base; unmatched junction nucleotides: 4. The CDR3 sequence is 17 residues long. For the CDR3, the DNA is TGTGCCAGCAGTGAAGCGGTGCGGGAGGTGAACACCGGGGAGCTGTTTTTT. It yields the protein CASSEAVREVNTGELFF.

This sequence joins TRBV5-1 and TRBJ2-3; 7 bases are shared with TRBD1. CDR1 and CDR2 (germline): SGHRS, YFSETQ. This CDR3 region has 14 residues. The V segment lost 5 bases and the J segment 2 bases; nucleotides outside the gene matches: 5. The CDR3 sequence: CASRRTGTTDTQYF. CDR3 nucleotides: TGCGCCAGCAGGCGGACAGGAACCACAGATACGCAGTATTTT. Full variable domain (missing parts from reference TRBV5-1 and TRBJ2-3): KAGVTQTPRYLIKTRGQQVTLSCSPISGHRSVSWYQQTPGQGLQFLFEYFSETQRNKGNFPGRFSGRQFSNSRSEMNVSTLELGDSALYLCASRRTGTTDTQYFGPGTRLTVL.

This chain links TRBV19 with TRBJ1-2; 10 nucleotides agree with TRBD1. CDR1 and CDR2 (germline): LNHDA, SQIVND (reference sequence). J gave up 1 base and V 6 bases, and 8 bases lay outside the gene matches. The length of the CDR3 is 16 residues. The CDR3 DNA is TGTGCCAGTAGCCGGGACAGGGGTAGAGGTAACTATGGCTACACCTTC. Translated: CASSRDRGRGNYGYTF.

The chain uses TRBV28 and TRBJ2-5; weak D call: TRBD2 (6 bases). The J call is uncertain, as TRBJ2-7 better fits the DNA end. The CDR3 covers 15 residues. From germline, CDR1 is MDHEN and CDR2 SYDVKM. In DNA, the CDR3 is TGTGCCAGCAATGGAGGGGTCGGGATAGGCAACGAGCAGTACTTC. Translated, it gives CASNGGVGIGNEQYF.

The chain is built from TRBV6-6 and TRBJ1-2; D remains unclear. Trimming removed 8 bases at V and 0 bases at J, with 10 bases between. CDR3 size: 13 residues. The V gene's germline CDR1 is MNHNY and CDR2 SVGAGI (reference sequence). CDR3 in amino acids: CASANLANYGYTF. DNA of the CDR3: TGTGCCAGCGCGAATTTGGCTAACTATGGCTACACCTTC.

The chain links TRBV30 to TRBJ2-3, with D possibly TRBD1 on 8 matching bases. V was cut by 3 bases and J by 3 bases, with 16 bases left in between. The CDR3 runs 15 residues. CDR1 GTSNPN and CDR2 SVGIG come from the germline V gene (reference sequence). The CDR3 protein is CAWSPGQGGTDTQYF. CDR3 coding DNA: TGTGCCTGGAGCCCAGGACAGGGAGGGACAGATACGCAGTATTTT.

The chain is built from TRBV6-6 and TRBJ1-5; D may be TRBD1 (5 bases). The CDR3 is 15 residues long. Germline CDR1 and CDR2: MNHNY and SVGAGI (reference sequence). The ends were cut back, 2 bases at V and 2 bases at J, with 10 bases in the middle. CDR3 DNA: TGTGCCAGCAGTTACCAGACAGAGCGCAATCAGCCCCAGCATTTT. Amino acids: CASSYQTERNQPQHF.

V and J are TRBV9 and TRBJ2-3, with 10 bases identical to TRBD2. V trimming: 0 bases; J trimming: 6 bases; junction bases outside the gene matches: 1. Germline lookup yields CDR1 SGDLS and CDR2 YYNGEE. The CDR3 spans 14 residues. The CDR3 DNA reads as TGTGCCAGCAGCGTAGAGCGGGGGGGGGATACGCAGTATTTT. This encodes CASSVERGGDTQYF.

The gene calls are TRBV19 and TRBJ2-7; no reliable D call. Germline lookup yields CDR1 LNHDA and CDR2 SQIVND (reference sequence). V lost 0 bases and J 5 bases, leaving 8 bases between the germline ends. The CDR3 has 13 amino acids. This CDR3 is CASSIESPDEQYF. The CDR3 bases are TGTGCCAGTAGTATAGAATCCCCAGACGAGCAGTACTTC.

V is TRBV2 and J is TRBJ2-5; TRBD1 matches at 9 bases. The CDR3 covers 14 residues. Trimming took 4 bases from V and 3 from J; bases not matched to a gene: 3. The germline V gene has CDR1 SNHLY and CDR2 FYNNEI. The CDR3: CASSAGTGKETQYF. DNA for the CDR3: TGTGCCAGCAGTGCCGGGACAGGGAAAGAGACCCAGTACTTC. Supplemented by reference TRBV2 and TRBJ2-5, the full variable domain reads EPEVTQTPSHQVTQMGQEVILRCVPISNHLYFYWYRQILGQKVEFLVSFYNNEISEKSEIFDDQFSVERPDGSNFTLKIRSTKLEDSAMYFCASSAGTGKETQYFGPGTRLLVL.

The CDR3 coding sequence is TGCGCCAGCAGCGGTCCGACAGTTATGAACACTGAAGCTTTCTTT. Translated, it gives CASSGPTVMNTEAFF. The J gene is TRBJ1-1, the V gene TRBV5-1; the D gene is possibly TRBD1 (5 bases). The germline gives CDR1 SGHRS, CDR2 YFSETQ. The CDR3 covers 15 residues. Trimming took 4 bases from V and 0 from J, leaving 13 bases between them.

The chain recombines TRBV9 with TRBJ1-2, with 9 bases that match TRBD1. Germline assignment: CDR1 SGDLS and CDR2 YYNGEE. V was clipped by 3 bases and J by 6 bases; unmatched bases: 3. This CDR3 is built from 13 residues. The CDR3 loop is CASSADRGDGYTF. The CDR3 coding sequence is TGTGCCAGCAGCGCCGACAGGGGGGATGGCTACACCTTC.

This CDR3 reads CASSLSGGVSYNEQFF. The CDR3 nucleotides are TGTGCCAGCAGTTTATCAGGAGGGGTATCCTACAATGAGCAGTTCTTC. The chain couples TRBV27 to TRBJ2-1; TRBD2 is a possible D gene (6 bases). The CDR3 contains 16 residues. Germline loops: CDR1 MNHEY, CDR2 SMNVEV (reference sequence). The V end was cut by 0 bases, the J end by 1 base, with 10 bases between.

This clone has only a few counts. The gene calls are TRBV28 and TRBJ1-1; 9 bases match TRBD1. V lost 1 base and J lost 4; bases outside the gene matches: 7. CDR1 MDHEN and CDR2 SYDVKM come from the germline V gene. CDR3 size: 16 residues. The CDR3 DNA follows: TGTGCCAGCAGTTTATCCCGGGACAGGGAGTTCACTGAAGCTTTCTTT. Its translation: CASSLSRDREFTEAFF.

This clone has a handful of counts. V usage is TRBV5-5 and J usage is TRBJ1-2, with 9 bases fitting TRBD1. The germline V gene has CDR1 SGHKS and CDR2 YYEKEE (reference sequence). Germline trimming cut 6 bases from V and 4 bases from J; bases unmatched to any gene: 10. CDR3 size: 15 residues. The DNA of the CDR3 is TGTGCCAGCACCCTTGCCGGGACAGGGACCTATGGCTACACCTTC. This sequence encodes CASTLAGTGTYGYTF.

This sequence joins TRBV7-2 and TRBJ1-1; 7 positions agree with TRBD1. The V segment lost 5 bases and the J segment 5 bases; nucleotides outside the gene matches: 8. The germline gives CDR1 SGHTA, CDR2 FQGNSA. This CDR3 has 14 amino acids. DNA of the CDR3: TGTGCCAGCAGCCTAGATATACAGGGGACTGAAGCTTTCTTT. Translated, it gives CASSLDIQGTEAFF.

The chain has TRBV6-5 and TRBJ1-5; unclear D gene. The CDR3 covers 14 residues. V dropped 6 bases and J dropped 5 bases, with 14 bases sitting between them. The V gene's germline CDR1 is MNHEY and CDR2 SVGAGI. The CDR3 loop reads CASSPFAQDQPQHF. The CDR3 nucleotides read TGTGCCAGCAGCCCCTTTGCCCAGGATCAGCCCCAGCATTTT.